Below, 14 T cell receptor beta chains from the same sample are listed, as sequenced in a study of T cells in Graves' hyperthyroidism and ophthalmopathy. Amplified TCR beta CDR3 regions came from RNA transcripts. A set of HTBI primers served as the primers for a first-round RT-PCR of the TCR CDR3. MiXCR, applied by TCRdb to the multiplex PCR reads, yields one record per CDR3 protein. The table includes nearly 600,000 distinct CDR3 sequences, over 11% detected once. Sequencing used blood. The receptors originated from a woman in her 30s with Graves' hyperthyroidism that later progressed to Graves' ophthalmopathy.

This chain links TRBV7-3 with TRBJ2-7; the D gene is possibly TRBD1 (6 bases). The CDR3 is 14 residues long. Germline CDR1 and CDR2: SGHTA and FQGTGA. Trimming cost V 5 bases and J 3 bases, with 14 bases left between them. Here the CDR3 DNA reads TGTGCCAGCAGCCGATCGGCAGGGGACTACGAGCAGTACTTC. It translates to CASSRSAGDYEQYF.

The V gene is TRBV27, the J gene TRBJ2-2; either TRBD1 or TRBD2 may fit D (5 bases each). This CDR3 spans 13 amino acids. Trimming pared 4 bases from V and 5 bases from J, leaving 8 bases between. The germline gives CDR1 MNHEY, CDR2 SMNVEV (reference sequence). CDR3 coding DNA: TGTGCCAGCAGTTCAGGGAGTACCGGGGAGCTGTTTTTT. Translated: CASSSGSTGELFF.

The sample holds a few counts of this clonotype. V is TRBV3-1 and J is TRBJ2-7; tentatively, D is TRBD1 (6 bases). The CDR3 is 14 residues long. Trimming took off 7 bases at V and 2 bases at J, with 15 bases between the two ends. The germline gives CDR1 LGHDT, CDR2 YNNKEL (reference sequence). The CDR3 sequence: CASTAQGYPYEQYF. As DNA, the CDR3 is TGTGCCAGCACCGCACAGGGTTACCCCTACGAGCAGTACTTC.

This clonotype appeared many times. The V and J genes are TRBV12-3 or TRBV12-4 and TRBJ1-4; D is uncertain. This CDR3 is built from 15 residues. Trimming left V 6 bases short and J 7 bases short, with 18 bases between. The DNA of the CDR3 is TGTGCCAGCAGCCCTAAGTCCGCGGCGCCTGAAAAACTGTTTTTT. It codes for CASSPKSAAPEKLFF.

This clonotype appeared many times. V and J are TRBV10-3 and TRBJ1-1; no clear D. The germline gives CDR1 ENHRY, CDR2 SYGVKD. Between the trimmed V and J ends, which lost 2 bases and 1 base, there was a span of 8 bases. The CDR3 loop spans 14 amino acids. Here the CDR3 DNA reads TGTGCCATCAGTGAGCCAACTCGGAACACTGAAGCTTTCTTT. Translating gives CAISEPTRNTEAFF.

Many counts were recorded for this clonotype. CDR3 sequence reads: CASSLDTFFRGPQEGYGYTF. CDR3 DNA: TGTGCCAGCAGTTTAGATACTTTTTTTAGGGGCCCACAGGAAGGCTATGGCTACACCTTC. The chain uses TRBV12-3 or TRBV12-4 and TRBJ1-2; possibly TRBD1 for D (5 bases). CDR3 length: 20 residues. The germline V and J ends were trimmed by 1 base and 4 bases, with 28 bases remaining between them.

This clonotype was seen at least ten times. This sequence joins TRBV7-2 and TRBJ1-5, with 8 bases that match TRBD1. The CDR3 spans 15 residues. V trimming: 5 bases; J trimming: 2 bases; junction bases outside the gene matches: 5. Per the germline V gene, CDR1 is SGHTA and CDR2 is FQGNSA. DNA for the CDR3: TGTGCCAGCAGCGTTATGGGACAGGGCAATCAGCCCCAGCATTTT. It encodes CASSVMGQGNQPQHF.

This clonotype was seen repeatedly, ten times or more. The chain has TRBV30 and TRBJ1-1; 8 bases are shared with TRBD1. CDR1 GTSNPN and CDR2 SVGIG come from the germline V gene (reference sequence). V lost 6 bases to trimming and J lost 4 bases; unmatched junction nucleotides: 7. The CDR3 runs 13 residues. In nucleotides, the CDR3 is TGTGCCTGCCCAAGACAGGGGACCACTGAAGCTTTCTTT. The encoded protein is CACPRQGTTEAFF.

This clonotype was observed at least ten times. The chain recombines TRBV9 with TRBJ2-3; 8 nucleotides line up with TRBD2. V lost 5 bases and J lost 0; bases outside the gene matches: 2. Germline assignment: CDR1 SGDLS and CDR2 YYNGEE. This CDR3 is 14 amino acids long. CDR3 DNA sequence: TGTGCCAGCAGTACTAGCGGTAGCACAGATACGCAGTATTTT. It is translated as CASSTSGSTDTQYF.

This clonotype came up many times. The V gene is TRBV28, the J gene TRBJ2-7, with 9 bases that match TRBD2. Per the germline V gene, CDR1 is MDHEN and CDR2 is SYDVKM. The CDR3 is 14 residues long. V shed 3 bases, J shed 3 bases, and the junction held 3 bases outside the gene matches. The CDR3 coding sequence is TGTGCCAGCAGTTTGACTAGCGGTTACTACGAGCAGTACTTC. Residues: CASSLTSGYYEQYF.

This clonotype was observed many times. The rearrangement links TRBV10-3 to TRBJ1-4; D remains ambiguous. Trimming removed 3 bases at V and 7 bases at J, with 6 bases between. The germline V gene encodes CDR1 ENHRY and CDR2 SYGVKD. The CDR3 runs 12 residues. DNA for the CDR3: TGTGCCATCAGTGACCACAGTGAAAAACTGTTTTTT. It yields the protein CAISDHSEKLFF.

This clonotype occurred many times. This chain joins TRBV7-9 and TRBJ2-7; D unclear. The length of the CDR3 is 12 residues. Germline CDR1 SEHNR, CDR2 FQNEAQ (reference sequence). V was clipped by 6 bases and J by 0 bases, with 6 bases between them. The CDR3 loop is CASSSLSYEQYF. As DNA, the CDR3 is TGTGCCAGCAGTTCTCTCTCCTACGAGCAGTACTTC.

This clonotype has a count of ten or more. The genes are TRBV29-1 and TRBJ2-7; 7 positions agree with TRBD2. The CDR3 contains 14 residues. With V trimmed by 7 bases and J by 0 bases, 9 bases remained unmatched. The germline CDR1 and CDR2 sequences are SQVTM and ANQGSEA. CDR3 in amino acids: CSASLADSSYEQYF. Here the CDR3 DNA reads TGCAGCGCTTCGCTAGCGGATAGCTCCTACGAGCAGTACTTC.

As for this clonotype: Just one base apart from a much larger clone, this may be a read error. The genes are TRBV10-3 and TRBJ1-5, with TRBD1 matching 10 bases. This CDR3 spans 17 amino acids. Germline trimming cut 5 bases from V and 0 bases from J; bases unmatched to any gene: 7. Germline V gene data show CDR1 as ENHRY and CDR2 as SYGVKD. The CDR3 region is CAISWDRGPFSNQPQHF. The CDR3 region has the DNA TGTGCCATCAGTTGGGACAGGGGACCGTTTAGCAATCAGCCCCAGCATTTT.